Following are 7 T cell receptor beta chains from one sample sequenced in a study of blood T cells in healthy people across ages. A sample-barcoded 5' primer and a J-beta primer mix were used in a second PCR of about 7 to 12 cycles. TCRdb re-called the 5' RACE reads with MiXCR, one entry per CDR3 protein. This table has 800,000 to 1,000,000 distinct CDR3 sequences, about 48% appearing once. Material: blood. The origin of the receptors is a man younger than 45 in good health.

This clonotype was seen a handful of times. The V call is TRBV28, the J call TRBJ1-1, with D possibly matching TRBD1 (5 bases). The germline gives CDR1 MDHEN, CDR2 SYDVKM. V was trimmed by 3 bases and J by 5 bases, leaving 10 bases between them. The CDR3 length is 13 residues. CDR3 DNA: TGTGCCAGCAGTTTTTCGCGGGGGACTGAAGCTTTCTTT. Translating it yields CASSFSRGTEAFF. The entire variable domain, with the rest obtained from reference TRBV28 and TRBJ1-1, is as follows: DVKVTQSSRYLVKRTGEKVFLECVQDMDHENMFWYRQDPGLGLRLIYFSYDVKMKEKGDIPEGYSVSREKKERFSLILESASTNQTSMYLCASSFSRGTEAFFGQGTRLTVV.

This clonotype came up many times. The chain combines TRBV12-3 or TRBV12-4 with TRBJ2-5; possibly TRBD2 for D (5 bases). V lost 5 bases, J lost 5 bases, and 9 bases lay in between. The CDR3 has 12 amino acids. The CDR3 DNA reads TGTGCCAGCAGTCCAGGAGGCGAGACCCAGTACTTC. Translated: CASSPGGETQYF.

The V and J genes are TRBV6-6 and TRBJ1-6, with 7 positions matching TRBD1. The CDR3 spans 15 residues. Germline V gives CDR1 MNHNY, CDR2 SVGAGI (reference sequence). Losses at the gene ends were 2 bases for V and 7 bases for J; bases not matched to a gene: 5. CDR3 loop: CASSYRDSLNSPLHF. CDR3 in DNA: TGTGCCAGCAGTTACCGGGACAGTTTGAATTCACCCCTCCACTTT.

This clonotype has at least ten counts. The CDR3: CASSPSGQETQYF. In nucleotides, the CDR3 is TGTGCCAGCAGTCCCTCCGGCCAAGAGACCCAGTACTTC. V usage is TRBV3-1 and J usage is TRBJ2-5; no clear D. The CDR3 totals 13 residues. CDR1 LGHDT and CDR2 YNNKEL come from the germline V gene (reference sequence). V gave up 6 bases and J gave up 1 base, with 9 bases separating them.

The chain joins TRBV30 to TRBJ2-3, with 8 positions matching TRBD2. CDR1 GTSNPN and CDR2 SVGIG come from the germline V gene (reference sequence). Trimming removed 0 bases from V and 5 bases from J; junction bases left unmatched: 7. The CDR3 extends over 15 amino acids. CDR3 in amino acids: CAWSVPRGAGDTQYF. The CDR3, as DNA: TGTGCCTGGAGTGTACCGCGGGGGGCCGGAGATACGCAGTATTTT.

This chain uses TRBV5-1 with TRBJ2-3; D assignment may be TRBD1 or TRBD2 (5 bases each). Germline CDR1 is SGHRS and CDR2 is YFSETQ. The CDR3 contains 13 residues. V lost 2 bases to trimming and J lost 7 bases, with 11 bases between them. The CDR3 reads CASSLWQGHTQYF. The DNA of the CDR3 is TGCGCCAGCAGCTTATGGCAGGGACATACGCAGTATTTT.

In this sample, this clonotype turned up once. The chain combines TRBV4-2 with TRBJ1-1, with a tentative D call TRBD1 (5 bases). This CDR3 comprises 15 residues. The V end was cut by 1 base, the J end by 1 base, with 10 bases between. Looked up from germline, CDR1 is LGHNA and CDR2 is YNFKEQ. CDR3 DNA: TGTGCCAGCAGCCAAGTCAGGCAGGGGAACACTGAAGCTTTCTTT. Its protein product is CASSQVRQGNTEAFF.